Shown below are 26 T cell receptor beta chains from a single sample sequenced in a study of cytomegalovirus exposure and HLA in healthy donors. Amplification used 60 Vbeta primers and 13 Jbeta primers. Sequenced by immunoSEQ multiplex PCR; TCRdb stores in-frame clones only, minus some. The data contain approximately 150,000 clones, roughly 80% of them seen just once; the ten biggest clones take up about 10%. Sequencing was done on a sample of PBMCs. Receptor source: a man between 18 and 35 years old in good health and CMV-seropositive.

The chain is built from TRBV5-1 and TRBJ2-1, with a possible D match to TRBD1 (7 bases). The CDR3 runs to 13 residues. Germline loops: CDR1 SGHRS, CDR2 YFSETQ. V was pared by 10 bases and J by 3 bases, with 14 bases between. The CDR3 here is CASRDSDYNEQFF. The CDR3 coding sequence is TGCGCCTCGCGGGACAGCGACTACAATGAGCAGTTCTTC.

J is TRBJ1-1 and V is TRBV19; D possibly corresponds to TRBD1 (6 bases). V was trimmed by 8 bases and J by 6 bases, leaving 31 bases between them. Germline CDR1 reads LNHDA; CDR2 reads SQIVND (reference sequence). The CDR3 consists of 18 residues. CDR3 in amino acids: CASAERGANYLSWSEAFF. The CDR3 DNA reads as TGTGCCAGTGCCGAACGGGGGGCTAATTATCTTAGTTGGTCTGAAGCTTTCTTT.

This chain uses TRBV7-9 with TRBJ2-2; D is possibly TRBD1 (6 bases). Germline V lookup: CDR1 SEHNR, CDR2 FQNEAQ (reference sequence). CDR3 length equals 18 residues. Trimming stripped 5 bases from V and 4 bases from J, with 23 bases between. CDR3 in DNA: TGTGCCAGCAGCCCAGATAACAGGGTCGGGGCTGCCACCGGGGAGCTGTTTTTT. It specifies CASSPDNRVGAATGELFF.

This clone was picked up one time. The chain carries TRBV5-1 and TRBJ2-2; D remains ambiguous. With 7 bases removed from V and 3 bases from J, the gap between germline ends came to 16 bases. This CDR3 region has 15 residues. CDR1 is SGHRS, CDR2 YFSETQ, per germline. The CDR3: CASCRQGPDTGELFF. The CDR3 coding sequence is TGCGCCAGCTGCCGACAAGGTCCTGACACCGGGGAGCTGTTTTTT.

This clone has just one count. V and J are TRBV5-6 and TRBJ2-2; 7 bases map to TRBD2. The CDR3 has 15 residues. The trim removed 4 bases at V and 6 bases at J, leaving 9 bases unmatched. Germline V CDR1 and CDR2: SGHDT, YYEEEE. The CDR3: CASSQMGGEPGELFF. The DNA for the CDR3 is TGTGCCAGCAGCCAAATGGGGGGGGAGCCCGGGGAGCTGTTTTTT.

This clone appeared a few times. V usage is TRBV30 and J usage is TRBJ2-7, with a tentative D call TRBD1 (6 bases). The V gene lost 5 bases and the J gene lost 7 bases, with 24 bases spanning the gap. The germline CDR1 and CDR2 sequences are GTSNPN and SVGIG (reference sequence). The CDR3 totals 15 residues. The DNA of the CDR3 is TGTGCCTGGGACAGGTGGTTTCCCCGAGAGGGAGAGCAGTACTTC. Its translation is CAWDRWFPREGEQYF.

The rearrangement uses TRBV14 and TRBJ2-5; TRBD2 matches 7 bases. CDR3 length equals 16 residues. Trimming cost V 3 bases and J 4 bases; bases outside gene matches: 11. CDR1 and CDR2 (germline): SGHDN, FVKESK. For the CDR3, the DNA is TGTGCCAGCAGCCAGAGCGCGGGAGTTGGGGGAGAGACCCAGTACTTC. Translated: CASSQSAGVGGETQYF. The variable domain in full, completed from reference TRBV14 and TRBJ2-5, reads EAGVTQFPSHSVIEKGQTVTLRCDPISGHDNLYWYRRVMGKEIKFLLHFVKESKQDESGMPNNRFLAERTGGTYSTLKVQPAELEDSGVYFCASSQSAGVGGETQYFGPGTRLLVL.

This clone was counted once. The CDR3 DNA follows: TGTGCCAGCAGCGATCAACTCGGACTAGCGGGAGTTGAGCAGTTCTTC. This sequence encodes CASSDQLGLAGVEQFF. V usage is TRBV2 and J usage is TRBJ2-1, with 13 nucleotides matching TRBD2. The CDR3 covers 16 residues. J lost 9 bases, V lost 6 bases, and 11 bases had no gene match. Germline V gene data show CDR1 as SNHLY and CDR2 as FYNNEI.

This clone was seen more than once but under ten times. The gene calls are TRBV27 and TRBJ1-4; a weak D match, TRBD1 (6 bases). CDR3 length: 14 residues. CDR1 is MNHEY, CDR2 SMNVEV, per germline (reference sequence). V shed 3 bases and J shed 4 bases, with 9 bases lying between them. Here the CDR3 reads CASSFTGSNEKLFF. The CDR3 nucleotides are TGTGCCAGCAGTTTTACAGGGAGTAATGAAAAACTGTTTTTT.

This clone has just a few counts. This chain joins TRBV7-9 and TRBJ2-7; 7 positions agree with TRBD1. CDR1 and CDR2 from the germline V gene are SEHNR and FQNEAQ (reference sequence). Trimming at V came to 5 bases and at J to 0 bases, leaving 7 bases not matched to a gene. The CDR3 spans 15 residues. CDR3 sequence: CASSLSTGSSYEQYF. The CDR3, as DNA: TGTGCCAGCAGCCTTTCGACAGGGAGCTCCTACGAGCAGTACTTC.

This CDR3 reads CSVGSSYEQYF. DNA for the CDR3: TGCAGCGTTGGGAGCTCCTACGAGCAGTACTTC. This rearrangement joins TRBV29-1 to TRBJ2-7; D unresolved. Trimming pared 4 bases from V and 0 bases from J, leaving 4 bases between. This CDR3 spans 11 amino acids. Germline assignment: CDR1 SQVTM and CDR2 ANQGSEA.

This clone was detected once. The chain carries TRBV19 and TRBJ2-7, with 12 nucleotides matching TRBD2. Germline lookup yields CDR1 LNHDA and CDR2 SQIVND (reference sequence). This CDR3 contains 15 residues. V shed 3 bases and J 4 bases; nucleotides not matched to a gene: 4. Here the CDR3 DNA reads TGTGCCAGTAGTATCCAGCTAGCGGGAGGGTACGAGCAGTACTTC. Its protein is CASSIQLAGGYEQYF.

The chain carries TRBV7-2 and TRBJ2-7; 10 nucleotides match TRBD2. Unmatched junction bases numbered 8, after V lost 5 bases and J lost 4 bases. Germline loops: CDR1 SGHTA, CDR2 FQGNSA. The CDR3 runs to 15 residues. The CDR3 DNA follows: TGTGCCAGCAGCCCCCGGGCTAGCGGGAGTTACGAGCAGTACTTC. Translated, it gives CASSPRASGSYEQYF.

This clone is a singleton in its sample. CDR3 in amino acids: CASSIRTGSVHEQYF. The CDR3 DNA sequence: TGTGCCAGTAGTATTAGGACAGGGAGTGTCCACGAGCAGTACTTC. The V and J genes are TRBV19 and TRBJ2-7, with TRBD1 matching 8 bases. V lost 3 bases to trimming and J lost 5 bases; unmatched junction nucleotides: 9. The CDR3 has 15 residues. Looked up from germline, CDR1 is LNHDA and CDR2 is SQIVND (reference sequence). The full variable domain, rest sourced from reference TRBV19 and TRBJ2-7, is DGGITQSPKYLFRKEGQNVTLSCEQNLNHDAMYWYRQDPGQGLRLIYYSQIVNDFQKGDIAEGYSVSREKKESFPLTVTSAQKNPTAFYLCASSIRTGSVHEQYFGPGTRLTVT.

The CDR3 DNA sequence: TGTGCCAGCAGTTTACAGGGGGGCGATGAAGCTTTCTTT. It codes for CASSLQGGDEAFF. The V gene is TRBV6-1, the J gene TRBJ1-1; 8 nucleotides agree with TRBD1. After removal of 5 bases from V and 7 bases from J, the junction contained 6 bases not matched to a gene. Germline-derived CDR1 and CDR2 are MNHNS and SASEGT. The length of the CDR3 is 13 residues.

This chain connects TRBV27 to TRBJ1-5; D might be TRBD1 (6 bases). CDR1 is MNHEY, CDR2 SMNVEV, per germline (reference sequence). The V end lost 0 bases, the J end lost 3 bases, and 9 bases lay between the germline ends. The CDR3 totals 15 residues. The CDR3 sequence is CASSLSTGYNQPQHF. CDR3 in DNA: TGTGCCAGCAGTTTATCAACAGGGTACAATCAGCCCCAGCATTTT.

The rearrangement joins TRBV5-1 to TRBJ2-7; 7 bases fit TRBD1. Germline V lookup: CDR1 SGHRS, CDR2 YFSETQ. Trimming took 0 bases from V and 2 from J; bases not matched to a gene: 5. This CDR3 is 15 amino acids long. This chain's CDR3 is CASSLAGTEAYEQYF. CDR3 nucleotides: TGCGCCAGCAGCTTGGCAGGGACAGAAGCCTACGAGCAGTACTTC.

This clone appeared once. This chain joins TRBV30 and TRBJ1-5, with 7 positions matching TRBD1. There are 14 residues in the CDR3. The germline V gene encodes CDR1 GTSNPN and CDR2 SVGIG (reference sequence). The J segment lost 4 bases and the V segment lost 3 bases, leaving 6 bases of the junction unmatched. CDR3: CAWSKTGANQPQHF. CDR3 coding DNA: TGTGCCTGGAGCAAAACAGGGGCTAATCAGCCCCAGCATTTT.

This chain links TRBV5-1 with TRBJ2-7; TRBD2 aligns across 8 bases. V dropped 3 bases and J dropped 3; count of bases not matched to a gene: 11. Germline V CDR1 and CDR2: SGHRS, YFSETQ. CDR3 length: 16 amino acids. The CDR3 region is CASSSERGRKFYEQYF. The CDR3 bases are TGCGCCAGCAGCTCCGAGCGCGGGAGGAAGTTCTACGAGCAGTACTTC.

This chain joins TRBV5-1 and TRBJ2-2, with 9 bases that match TRBD1. The CDR3 loop spans 16 amino acids. From germline, CDR1 is SGHRS and CDR2 YFSETQ. Losses at the gene ends were 4 bases for V and 5 bases for J; bases not matched to a gene: 9. DNA for the CDR3: TGCGCCAGCAGCGGATCCGGGACAGGGCAAACCGGGGAGCTGTTTTTT. Encoded protein: CASSGSGTGQTGELFF.

This chain connects TRBV30 to TRBJ1-6; TRBD1 is a possible D gene (6 bases). V gave up 3 bases and J gave up 8 bases, with 14 bases separating them. The length of the CDR3 is 14 residues. CDR1 and CDR2 from the germline V gene are GTSNPN and SVGIG (reference sequence). Here the CDR3 reads CAWRGHSSHSPLHF. The CDR3 DNA sequence: TGTGCCTGGAGGGGACATTCTTCGCATTCACCCCTCCACTTT.

The CDR3 sequence: CATKLRGPAYEQYF. CDR3 sequence (DNA): TGTGCTACAAAATTGCGGGGTCCCGCCTACGAGCAGTACTTC. The chain has TRBV27 and TRBJ2-7; possibly TRBD2 for D (6 bases). The CDR3 spans 14 residues. Germline V lookup: CDR1 MNHEY, CDR2 SMNVEV (reference sequence).

The genes are TRBV7-6 and TRBJ2-7, with no clear D. Germline V gene lookup returns CDR1 SGHVS and CDR2 FNYEAQ. V gave up 6 bases and J gave up 1 base, with 16 bases separating them. The CDR3 spans 15 residues. The CDR3 sequence is CASRSYPDNSYEQYF. The CDR3 DNA is TGTGCCAGCAGATCTTACCCTGACAATTCCTACGAGCAGTACTTC.

The rearrangement links TRBV15 to TRBJ2-7; D is unclear. With 0 bases removed from V and 4 bases from J, the gap between germline ends came to 10 bases. This CDR3 has 14 amino acids. Germline V gives CDR1 LNHNV, CDR2 YYDKDF (reference sequence). CDR3 nucleotide sequence: TGTGCCACCAGCAGAGATCCAGGTCGGTACGAGCAGTACTTC. Amino acids: CATSRDPGRYEQYF.

V gene TRBV5-6 combines with J gene TRBJ1-6, with D tentatively TRBD1 (6 bases). V was cut by 5 bases and J by 10 bases, with 25 bases left in between. This CDR3 has 17 amino acids. Per germline, CDR1 SGHDT and CDR2 YYEEEE. The CDR3 loop is CASSSAHARGQRSPLHF. The CDR3 nucleotides read TGTGCCAGCAGTTCCGCCCATGCCAGGGGACAAAGATCACCCCTCCACTTT. The full variable domain, in which reference TRBV5-6 and TRBJ1-6 provide the parts outside the CDR3, is DAGVTQSPTHLIKTRGQQVTLRCSPKSGHDTVSWYQQALGQGPQFIFQYYEEEERQRGNFPDRFSGHQFPNYSSELNVNALLLGDSALYLCASSSAHARGQRSPLHFGNGTRLTVT.

The J gene is TRBJ1-2, the V gene TRBV2; 8 bases fit TRBD1. The length of the CDR3 is 14 residues. Germline V lookup: CDR1 SNHLY, CDR2 FYNNEI. The trim removed 3 bases at V and 4 bases at J, leaving 4 bases unmatched. The CDR3 loop is CASSEETGVYGYTF. For the CDR3, the DNA is TGTGCCAGCAGTGAGGAGACAGGGGTCTATGGCTACACCTTC.